This record concerns one T cell receptor beta chain sequence. The antigen is unknown. This sample stems from a study of cytomegalovirus exposure and HLA in healthy donors. Study-level information: Assignment to the Caucasian-associated ancestry cluster applied to 75% to 85% of the approximately 400 genotyped donors.

Germline V gene sequence: CDR1 MGHRA, CDR2 YSYEKL. CDR3 size: 16 residues. The germline V and J ends were trimmed by 6 bases and 6 bases, with 23 bases remaining between them. With 60 Vbeta and 13 Jbeta primers, the PCR was carried out. TCRdb's copy holds only in-frame clones and misses some; the assay was immunoSEQ multiplex PCR. The profile covers about 200,000 clones, with around 80% appearing a single time and 4.4% taken by the ten largest. Points from the study as a whole: Overall, roughly 160 TCR beta chains were annotated as cytomegalovirus-associated.

Sequencing was done on a sample of PBMCs. This sequence joins TRBV4-1 and TRBJ1-2; no definite D call. This TCR derives from a young woman in good health and CMV-seropositive. This chain's CDR3 is CASSLGEDFYIDGYTF. As DNA, the CDR3 is TGCGCCAGCAGTCTAGGTGAGGACTTTTATATTGATGGCTACACCTTC.